This entry is about one TCR beta chain. Antigen: not known. Libraries were prepared by immunoSEQ multiplex PCR; TCRdb keeps only in-frame clonotypes and omits some of them. The sample shows approximately 2,000,000 clones, around 93% of them seen only once. The data were obtained in a study of shared clonotypes between healthy human individuals. Regarding the study as a whole: Among the subsets, naive ones generally showed larger estimated richness than memory ones. Compared with clonotypes that all four donors shared, non-shared clonotypes had lower generation probabilities. Represented diversity, genetic and exposure-history alike, was limited by few donors.

With 3 bases removed from V and 3 bases from J, the gap between germline ends came to 13 bases. The germline V gene encodes CDR1 SGHRS and CDR2 YFSETQ. This CDR3 is built from 14 residues. Sequenced input: naive CD4+ T cells from PBMCs. Documented subset: CD45RA+ positively selected. The chain has TRBV5-1 and TRBJ2-7; perhaps TRBD2 as D (6 bases). This receptor was identified in a man in his late teens or twenties in good health. Some clones in this sample may be carry-over from other donors' samples. CDR3 DNA: TGCGCCAGCAGCTCCTGGTTGGAGGGCTACGAGCAGTACTTC. This translates into CASSSWLEGYEQYF.